This T cell receptor (beta chain) was sequenced during a study of T-cell reconstitution after alpha-beta-depleted transplantation in children. Study-level points and caveats: The authors attributed T-cell counts and diversity one year after transplant mostly to newly produced T cells. The study traced high day-60 TCRbeta diversity in some patients to surviving recipient T cells and thymic progenitors. Alpha-beta T cells present about two months after transplant were reported to originate from several hundred expanded graft clones.

V dropped 0 bases and J dropped 1 base, with 9 bases sitting between them. This CDR3 is 14 amino acids long. Looked up from germline, CDR1 is DFQATT and CDR2 is SNEGSKA (reference sequence). As for this clonotype: Its target is not known.

TCRbeta library preparation incorporated unique molecular identifiers. TCRdb re-called the PCR reads through MiXCR, storing one row per CDR3 protein. The sample has 700,000 or so distinct CDR3 sequences, roughly 14% seen once. V and J are TRBV20-1 and TRBJ1-1, with D hard to call. Sequencing used PBMCs, obtained before TCRalphabeta/CD19-depleted stem cell transplant. The TCR comes from a girl aged 2 to 9 with congenital amegakaryocytic thrombocytopenia, due to receive a stem cell transplant. The DNA of the CDR3 is TGCAGTGCTAGAGATCCCAGGACGAACACTGAAGCTTTCTTT. This codes for CSARDPRTNTEAFF.